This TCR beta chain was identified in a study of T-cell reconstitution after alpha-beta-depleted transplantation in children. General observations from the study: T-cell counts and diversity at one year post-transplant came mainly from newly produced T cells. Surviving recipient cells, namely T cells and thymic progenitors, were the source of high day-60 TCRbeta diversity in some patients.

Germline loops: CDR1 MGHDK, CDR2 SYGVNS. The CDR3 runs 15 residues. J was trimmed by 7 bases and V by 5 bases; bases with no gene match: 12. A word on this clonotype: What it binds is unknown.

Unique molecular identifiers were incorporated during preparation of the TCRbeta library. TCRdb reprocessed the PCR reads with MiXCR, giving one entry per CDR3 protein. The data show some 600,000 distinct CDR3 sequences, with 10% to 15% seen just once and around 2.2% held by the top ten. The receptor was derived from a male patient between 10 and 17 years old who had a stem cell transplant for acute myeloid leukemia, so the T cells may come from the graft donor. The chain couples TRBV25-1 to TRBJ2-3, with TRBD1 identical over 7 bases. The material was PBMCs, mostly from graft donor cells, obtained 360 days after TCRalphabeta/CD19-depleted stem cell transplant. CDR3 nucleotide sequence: TGTGCCAGCAGTCAGACGGGTTGGACAGGAAATACGCAGTATTTT. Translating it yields CASSQTGWTGNTQYF.